This entry describes one T cell receptor beta chain. No cognate antigen has been identified for it. At one of its ends the junction is not consistent with the germline gene, which may arise from a read error. Preparation of the library involved PCR. TCRdb names Illumina HiSeq 2500 as the instrument used. TCR library preparation used molecular barcoding, with unique molecular identifiers applied to normalize quantification of the TCRbeta repertoire. Using fastp at Q25 and MiXCR, TCRdb reprocessed the public reads and kept productive beta chains. Rows merge per CDR3 protein into single entries with the most common DNA and genes. The sample table records some 550,000 distinct CDR3 sequences; under 25% of these occur just once. The ten largest make up approximately 14% of the sample. This record comes from a study of T-cell reconstitution after alpha-beta-depleted transplantation in children (TCRdb year 2016). With regard to the full study: The study quantitatively tracked T-cell immune reconstitution after TCRalphabeta/CD19-depleted allogeneic hematopoietic cell transplantation in children using TCR repertoire profiling. Results the study describes overall, beyond this receptor: Over the following months the frequencies of hyperexpanded clones went down, and after one year T-cell counts and TCRbeta diversity were mostly credited to newly produced T cells. In some patients, the high TCRbeta diversity seen at day 60 was put down to recipient T cells and intrathymic progenitors that had survived conditioning. The apparently early alphabetaT-cell count recovery about two months after transplant was reportedly dependent on only several hundred rapidly expanded clones derived from non-depleted graft cells.

Sample treatment or condition, as interpreted from the label and publication: allogeneic hematopoietic cell transplantation with graft depleted of TCRalphabeta T cells and CD19 B cells. TCRalphabeta/CD19-depleted allogeneic hematopoietic cell grafts were given to the transplant recipients, all of whom were children. This specimen consisted of PBMCs, mostly from graft donor cells, obtained 360 days after TCRalphabeta/CD19-depleted stem cell transplant. This clonotype was obtained from a boy younger than two who had a stem cell transplant for acute myeloid leukemia, so the T cells may come from the graft donor.

The DNA is as follows: TGTGCCAGCAGCTTCCCGGACAGGGGGGACTACGTGCAGTACTTC. Translated, it reads CASSFPDRGDYVQYF. The chain is encoded by TRBV7-9 joined to TRBJ2-7; 10 central bases correspond to TRBD1. From the germline V gene (reference sequence), CDR1 is SEHNR and CDR2 is FQNEAQ. Counted from cysteine to phenylalanine, this CDR3 has 15 amino acids. The kept DNA is CDR3 alone, 45 bases in frame from the first base.